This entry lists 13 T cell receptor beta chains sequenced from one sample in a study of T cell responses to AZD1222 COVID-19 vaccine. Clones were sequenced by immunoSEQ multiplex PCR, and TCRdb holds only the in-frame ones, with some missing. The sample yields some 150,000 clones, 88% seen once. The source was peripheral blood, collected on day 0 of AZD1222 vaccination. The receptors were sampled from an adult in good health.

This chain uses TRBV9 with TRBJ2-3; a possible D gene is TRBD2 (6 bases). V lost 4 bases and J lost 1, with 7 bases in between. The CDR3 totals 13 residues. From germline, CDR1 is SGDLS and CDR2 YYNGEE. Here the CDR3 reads CASSREGTDTQYF. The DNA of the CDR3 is TGTGCCAGCAGCAGGGAGGGCACAGATACGCAGTATTTT. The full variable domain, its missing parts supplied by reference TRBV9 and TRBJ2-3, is DSGVTQTPKHLITATGQRVTLRCSPRSGDLSVYWYQQSLDQGLQFLIQYYNGEERAKGNILERFSAQQFPDLHSELNLSSLELGDSALYFCASSREGTDTQYFGPGTRLTVL.

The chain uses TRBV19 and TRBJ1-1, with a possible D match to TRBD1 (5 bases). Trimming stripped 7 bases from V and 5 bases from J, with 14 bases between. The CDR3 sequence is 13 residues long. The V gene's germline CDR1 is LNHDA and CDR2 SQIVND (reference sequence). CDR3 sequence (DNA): TGTGCCAGTACTTTCCTGGGGGGGACTGAAGCTTTCTTT. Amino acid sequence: CASTFLGGTEAFF.

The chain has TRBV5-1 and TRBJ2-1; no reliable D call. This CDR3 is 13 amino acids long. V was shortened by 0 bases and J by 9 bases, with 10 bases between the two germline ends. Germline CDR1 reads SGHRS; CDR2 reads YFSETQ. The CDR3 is CASSLAGISEQFF. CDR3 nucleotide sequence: TGCGCCAGCAGCTTGGCCGGCATCAGTGAGCAGTTCTTC.

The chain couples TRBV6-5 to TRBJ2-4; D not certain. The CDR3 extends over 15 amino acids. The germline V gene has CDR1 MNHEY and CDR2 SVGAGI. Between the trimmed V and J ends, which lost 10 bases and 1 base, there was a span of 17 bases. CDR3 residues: CATLSPPMAKNIQYF. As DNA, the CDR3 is TGTGCCACCTTAAGCCCGCCGATGGCCAAAAACATTCAGTACTTC.

This CDR3 is CASYIGLGAREQYF. DNA for the CDR3: TGCGCCAGCTATATAGGGTTGGGGGCGCGTGAGCAGTACTTC. V is TRBV5-1 and J is TRBJ2-7; possibly TRBD1 for D (6 bases). This CDR3 region has 14 residues. Looked up from germline, CDR1 is SGHRS and CDR2 is YFSETQ. V dropped 7 bases and J dropped 7 bases, with 21 bases sitting between them.

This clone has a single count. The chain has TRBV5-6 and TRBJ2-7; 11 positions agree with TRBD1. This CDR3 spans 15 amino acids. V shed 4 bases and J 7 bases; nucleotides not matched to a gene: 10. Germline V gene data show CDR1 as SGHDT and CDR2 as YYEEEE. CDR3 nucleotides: TGTGCCAGCAGCCCGGGACAGGGGGGGTCCTTGGAGCAGTACTTC. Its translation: CASSPGQGGSLEQYF.

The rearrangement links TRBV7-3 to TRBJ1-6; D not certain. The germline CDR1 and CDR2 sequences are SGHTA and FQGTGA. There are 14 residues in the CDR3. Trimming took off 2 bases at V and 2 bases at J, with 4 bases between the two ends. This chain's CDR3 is CASSLLAYNSPLHF. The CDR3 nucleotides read TGTGCCAGCAGCTTATTGGCCTATAATTCACCCCTCCACTTT.

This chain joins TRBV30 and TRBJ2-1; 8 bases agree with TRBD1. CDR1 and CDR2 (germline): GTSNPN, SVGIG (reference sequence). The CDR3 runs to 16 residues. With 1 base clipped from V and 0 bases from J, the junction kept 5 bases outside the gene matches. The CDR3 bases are TGTGCCTGGAGTGCGTGGACAGGGAGCTCCTACAATGAGCAGTTCTTC. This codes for CAWSAWTGSSYNEQFF.

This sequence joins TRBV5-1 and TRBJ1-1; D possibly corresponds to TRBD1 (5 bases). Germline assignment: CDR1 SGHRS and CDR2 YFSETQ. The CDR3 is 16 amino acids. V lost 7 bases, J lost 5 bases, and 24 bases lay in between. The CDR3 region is CASYSLRGSSRTEAFF. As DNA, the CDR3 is TGCGCCAGCTATAGTTTAAGGGGCTCGTCACGAACTGAAGCTTTCTTT.

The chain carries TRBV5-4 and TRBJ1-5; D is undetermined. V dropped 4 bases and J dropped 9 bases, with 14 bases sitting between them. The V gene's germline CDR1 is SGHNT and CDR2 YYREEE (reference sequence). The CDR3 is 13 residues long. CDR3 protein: CASSPEPGGPQHF. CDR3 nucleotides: TGTGCCAGCAGCCCGGAACCTGGAGGGCCCCAGCATTTT.

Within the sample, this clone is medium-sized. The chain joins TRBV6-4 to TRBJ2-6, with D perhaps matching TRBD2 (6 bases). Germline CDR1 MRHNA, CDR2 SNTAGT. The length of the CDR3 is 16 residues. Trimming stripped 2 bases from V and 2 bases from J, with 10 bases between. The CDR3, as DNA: TGTGCCAGCAGTGACCTGGGGGGTACTGGGGCCAACGTCCTGACTTTC. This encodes CASSDLGGTGANVLTF.

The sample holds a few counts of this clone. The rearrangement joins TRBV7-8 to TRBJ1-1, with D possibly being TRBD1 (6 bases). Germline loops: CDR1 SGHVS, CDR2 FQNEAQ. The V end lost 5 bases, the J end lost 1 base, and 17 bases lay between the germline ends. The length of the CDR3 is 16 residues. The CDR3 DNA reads TGTGCCAGCAGCAGAGAACCGGGGGCGACGAACACTGAAGCTTTCTTT. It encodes CASSREPGATNTEAFF.

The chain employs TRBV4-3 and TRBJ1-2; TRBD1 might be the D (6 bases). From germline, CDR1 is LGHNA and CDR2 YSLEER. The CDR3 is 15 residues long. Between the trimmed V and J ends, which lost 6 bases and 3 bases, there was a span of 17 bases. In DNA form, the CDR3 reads TGCGCCAGCAGTTGGGTCGGGGGCAGTTACTATGGCTACACCTTC. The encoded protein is CASSWVGGSYYGYTF.